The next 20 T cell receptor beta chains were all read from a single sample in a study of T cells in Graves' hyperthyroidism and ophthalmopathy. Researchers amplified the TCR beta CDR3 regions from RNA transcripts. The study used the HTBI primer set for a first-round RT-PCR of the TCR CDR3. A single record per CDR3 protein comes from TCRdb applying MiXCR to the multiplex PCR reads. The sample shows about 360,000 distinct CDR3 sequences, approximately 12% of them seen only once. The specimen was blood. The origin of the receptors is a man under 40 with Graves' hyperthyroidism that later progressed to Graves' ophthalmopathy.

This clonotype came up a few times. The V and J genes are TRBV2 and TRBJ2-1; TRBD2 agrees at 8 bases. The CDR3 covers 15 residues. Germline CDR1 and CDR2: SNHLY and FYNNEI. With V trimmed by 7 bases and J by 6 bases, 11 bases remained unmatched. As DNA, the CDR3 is TGTGCCAGCACGGGGGGGGTAGCGGGGAGCAATGAGCAGTTCTTC. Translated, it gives CASTGGVAGSNEQFF.

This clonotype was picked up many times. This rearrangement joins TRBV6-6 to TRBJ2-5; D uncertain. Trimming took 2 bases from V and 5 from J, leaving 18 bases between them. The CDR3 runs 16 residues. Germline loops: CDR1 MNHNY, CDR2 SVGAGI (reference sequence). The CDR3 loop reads CASSYSHRALGETQYF. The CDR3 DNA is TGTGCCAGCAGTTACAGCCACCGGGCCCTCGGGGAGACCCAGTACTTC.

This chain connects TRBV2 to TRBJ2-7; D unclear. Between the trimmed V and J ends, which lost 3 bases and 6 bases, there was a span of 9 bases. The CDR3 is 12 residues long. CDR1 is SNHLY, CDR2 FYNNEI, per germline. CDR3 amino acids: CASSDIRVEQYF. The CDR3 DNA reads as TGTGCCAGCAGTGATATTAGGGTCGAGCAGTACTTC.

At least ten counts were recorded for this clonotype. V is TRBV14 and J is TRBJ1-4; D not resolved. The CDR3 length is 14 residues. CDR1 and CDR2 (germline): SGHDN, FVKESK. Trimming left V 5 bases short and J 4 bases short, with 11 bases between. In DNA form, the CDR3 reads TGTGCCAGCAGCTTTATGGCCATTAATGAAAAACTGTTTTTT. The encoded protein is CASSFMAINEKLFF.

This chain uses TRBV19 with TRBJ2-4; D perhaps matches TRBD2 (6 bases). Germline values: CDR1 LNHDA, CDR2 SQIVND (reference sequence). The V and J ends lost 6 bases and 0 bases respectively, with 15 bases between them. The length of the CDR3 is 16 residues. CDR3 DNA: TGTGCCAGTAGCCGTAGCGGAGCCATAGCCAAAAACATTCAGTACTTC. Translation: CASSRSGAIAKNIQYF. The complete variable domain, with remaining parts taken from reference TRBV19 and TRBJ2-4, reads DGGITQSPKYLFRKEGQNVTLSCEQNLNHDAMYWYRQDPGQGLRLIYYSQIVNDFQKGDIAEGYSVSREKKESFPLTVTSAQKNPTAFYLCASSRSGAIAKNIQYFGAGTRLSVL.

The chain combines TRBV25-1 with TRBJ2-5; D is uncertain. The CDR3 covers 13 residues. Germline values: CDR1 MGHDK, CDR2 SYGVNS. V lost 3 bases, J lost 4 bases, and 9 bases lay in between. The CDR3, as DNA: TGTGCCAGCAGTGATCTTGCGGTAGAGACCCAGTACTTC. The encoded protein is CASSDLAVETQYF.

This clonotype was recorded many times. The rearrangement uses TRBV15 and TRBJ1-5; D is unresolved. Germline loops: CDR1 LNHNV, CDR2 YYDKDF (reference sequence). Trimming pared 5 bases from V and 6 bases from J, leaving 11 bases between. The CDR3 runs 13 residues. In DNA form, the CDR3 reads TGTGCCACCAGCGGTAGTAGCGGTCAGCCCCAGCATTTT. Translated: CATSGSSGQPQHF.

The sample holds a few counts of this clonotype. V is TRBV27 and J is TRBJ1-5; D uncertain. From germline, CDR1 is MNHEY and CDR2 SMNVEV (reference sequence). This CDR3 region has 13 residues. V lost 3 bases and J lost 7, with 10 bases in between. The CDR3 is CASSLNLFQPQHF. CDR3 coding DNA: TGTGCCAGCAGTTTGAACCTATTCCAGCCCCAGCATTTT.

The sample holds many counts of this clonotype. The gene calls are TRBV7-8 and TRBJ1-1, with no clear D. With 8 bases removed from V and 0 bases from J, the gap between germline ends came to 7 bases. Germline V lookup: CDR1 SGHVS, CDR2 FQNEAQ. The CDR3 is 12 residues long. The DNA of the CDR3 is TGTGCCAGCGGAGTAATGAACACTGAAGCTTTCTTT. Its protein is CASGVMNTEAFF.

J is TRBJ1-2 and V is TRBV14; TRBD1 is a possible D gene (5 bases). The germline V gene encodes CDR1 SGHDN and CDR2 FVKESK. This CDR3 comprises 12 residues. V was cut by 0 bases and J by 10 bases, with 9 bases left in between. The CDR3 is CASSQDRGPYTF. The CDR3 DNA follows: TGTGCCAGCAGCCAAGATAGGGGACCCTACACCTTC.

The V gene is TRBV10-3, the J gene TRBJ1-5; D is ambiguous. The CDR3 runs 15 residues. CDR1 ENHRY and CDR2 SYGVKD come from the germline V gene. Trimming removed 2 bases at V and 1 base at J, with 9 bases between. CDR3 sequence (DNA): TGTGCCATCAGTGAGGACGGAAGAAGCAATCAGCCCCAGCATTTT. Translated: CAISEDGRSNQPQHF.

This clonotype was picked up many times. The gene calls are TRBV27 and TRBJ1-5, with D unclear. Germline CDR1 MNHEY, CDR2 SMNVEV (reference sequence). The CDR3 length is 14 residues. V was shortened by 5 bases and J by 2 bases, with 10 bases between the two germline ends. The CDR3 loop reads CASSPGLGNQPQHF. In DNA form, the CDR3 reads TGTGCCAGCAGTCCGGGATTAGGCAATCAGCCCCAGCATTTT.

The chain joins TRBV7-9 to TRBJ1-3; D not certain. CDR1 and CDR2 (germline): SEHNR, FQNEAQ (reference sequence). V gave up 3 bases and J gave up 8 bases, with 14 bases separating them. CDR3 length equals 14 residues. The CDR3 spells CASSLYSEDYTIYF. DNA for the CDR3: TGTGCCAGCAGCTTGTACAGCGAGGACTACACCATATATTTT.

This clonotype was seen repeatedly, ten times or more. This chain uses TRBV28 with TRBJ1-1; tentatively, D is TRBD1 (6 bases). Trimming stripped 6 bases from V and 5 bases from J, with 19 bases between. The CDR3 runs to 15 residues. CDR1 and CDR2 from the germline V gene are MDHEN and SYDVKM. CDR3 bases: TGTGCCAGCAGGTCCTATGGGGGGCGCGGGACTGAAGCTTTCTTT. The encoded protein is CASRSYGGRGTEAFF.

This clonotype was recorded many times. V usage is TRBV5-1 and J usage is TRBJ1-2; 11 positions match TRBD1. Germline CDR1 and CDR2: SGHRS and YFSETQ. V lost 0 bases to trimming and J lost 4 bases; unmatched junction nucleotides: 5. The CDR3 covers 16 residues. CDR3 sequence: CASSLDGTGGPYGYTF. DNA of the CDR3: TGCGCCAGCAGCTTGGACGGGACAGGGGGACCCTATGGCTACACCTTC.

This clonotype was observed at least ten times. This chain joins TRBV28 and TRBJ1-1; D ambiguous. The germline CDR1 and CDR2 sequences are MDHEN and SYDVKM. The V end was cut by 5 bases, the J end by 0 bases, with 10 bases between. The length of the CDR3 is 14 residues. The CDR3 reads CASSRGRVNTEAFF. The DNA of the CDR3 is TGTGCCAGCAGTCGAGGGAGGGTGAACACTGAAGCTTTCTTT.

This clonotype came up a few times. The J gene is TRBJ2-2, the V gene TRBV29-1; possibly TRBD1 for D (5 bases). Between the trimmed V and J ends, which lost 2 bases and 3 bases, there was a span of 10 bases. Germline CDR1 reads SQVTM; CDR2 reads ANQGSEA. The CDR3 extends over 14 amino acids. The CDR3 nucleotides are TGCAGCGTTGAACCAGGGCTCGACACCGGGGAGCTGTTTTTT. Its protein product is CSVEPGLDTGELFF.

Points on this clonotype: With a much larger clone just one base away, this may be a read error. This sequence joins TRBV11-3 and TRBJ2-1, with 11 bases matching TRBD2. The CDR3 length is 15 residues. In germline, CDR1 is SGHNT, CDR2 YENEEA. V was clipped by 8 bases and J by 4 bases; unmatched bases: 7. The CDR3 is CASALTSGEYNEQFF. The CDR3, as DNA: TGTGCCAGCGCCCTGACTAGCGGGGAGTACAATGAGCAGTTCTTC.

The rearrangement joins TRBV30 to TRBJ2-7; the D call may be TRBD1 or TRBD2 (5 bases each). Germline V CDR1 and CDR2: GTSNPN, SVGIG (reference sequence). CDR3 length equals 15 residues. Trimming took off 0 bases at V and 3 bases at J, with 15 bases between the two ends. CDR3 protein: CAWSVWGNILYEQYF. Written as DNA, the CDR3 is TGTGCCTGGAGTGTTTGGGGGAATATACTCTACGAGCAGTACTTC.

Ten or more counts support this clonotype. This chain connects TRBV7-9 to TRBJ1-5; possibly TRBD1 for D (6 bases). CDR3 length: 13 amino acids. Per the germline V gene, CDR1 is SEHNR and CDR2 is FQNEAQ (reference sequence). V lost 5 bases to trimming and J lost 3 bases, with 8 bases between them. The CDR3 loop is CASSRTDNQPQHF. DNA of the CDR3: TGTGCCAGCAGCCGGACAGACAATCAGCCCCAGCATTTT.